A selection of T cell receptor beta chains follows, all from one sample in a study of blood T cell repertoires in COVID-19. Assay: immunoSEQ multiplex PCR; the TCRdb copy retains only in-frame clones and omits some. Among 90,000 to 120,000 clones listed, 60% to 85% were seen once. Sequencing was performed on peripheral blood. These receptors came from a woman aged 40 to 50 with acute or convalescent COVID-19. Both conserved end residues are part of each CDR3. A D gene is named only where the DNA matches it firmly. Clone size is not always given. Where it is, it says once, few, many or a class for expanded clones.

J gene: TRBJ2-7; V gene: TRBV9; D gene: TRBD2; clone size: few; CDR3 DNA: TGTGCCAGCAGCGTAGGGAATCTAGCGGTGCTGGGGGAGCAGTACTTC; CDR3 protein: CASSVGNLAVLGEQYF
J gene: TRBJ2-3; V gene: TRBV19; D gene: TRBD2; clone size: NA; CDR3 DNA: TGTGCCAGTAGCCAAGCGGGGGACGGAGATACGCAGTATTTT; CDR3 protein: CASSQAGDGDTQYF
J gene: TRBJ1-4; V gene: TRBV9; D gene: NA; clone size: few; CDR3 DNA: TGTGCCAGCAGCGTGGGGGCGACTATTGAAAAACTGTTTTTT; CDR3 protein: CASSVGATIEKLFF
J gene: TRBJ2-2; V gene: TRBV28; D gene: TRBD2; clone size: few; CDR3 DNA: TGTGCCAGCAGCCTAGCGGGTAGGAACACCGGGGAGCTGTTTTTT; CDR3 protein: CASSLAGRNTGELFF
J gene: TRBJ2-1; V gene: TRBV9; D gene: NA; clone size: few; CDR3 DNA: TGTGCCAGCAGCGTAGCTCCGACAAAAAGCCATGAGCAGTTCTTC; CDR3 protein: CASSVAPTKSHEQFF
J gene: TRBJ1-6; V gene: TRBV6-5; D gene: TRBD1; clone size: NA; CDR3 DNA: TGTGCCAGCAGTCCCGACAGGGGTGGTTCACCCCTCCACTTT; CDR3 protein: CASSPDRGGSPLHF
J gene: TRBJ1-2; V gene: TRBV27; D gene: TRBD1; clone size: NA; CDR3 DNA: TGTGCCAGCACCTCAACAGGGGGCTTCAATGGCTACACCTTC; CDR3 protein: CASTSTGGFNGYTF
J gene: TRBJ2-7; V gene: TRBV10-2; D gene: TRBD1; clone size: NA; CDR3 DNA: TGCGCCACAACCGGGACAGCAACCTACGAGCAGTACTTC; CDR3 protein: CATTGTATYEQYF
J gene: TRBJ2-7; V gene: TRBV5-6; D gene: TRBD1; clone size: NA; CDR3 DNA: TGTGCCAGCAGCTTGGTGGGGACAGTCTCCTACGAGCAGTACTTC; CDR3 protein: CASSLVGTVSYEQYF
J gene: TRBJ1-2; V gene: TRBV14; D gene: NA; clone size: NA; CDR3 DNA: TGTGCCAGCAGCCAAGATTCGGGGGTAAATGGCTACACCTTC; CDR3 protein: CASSQDSGVNGYTF
J gene: TRBJ2-2; V gene: TRBV19; D gene: NA; clone size: NA; CDR3 DNA: TGTGCCAGTAGTCAGGGTATCGGGGAGCTGTTTTTT; CDR3 protein: CASSQGIGELFF
J gene: TRBJ1-2; V gene: TRBV9; D gene: NA; clone size: NA; CDR3 DNA: TGTGCCAGCAGCGTAGATTTTTTGGGGACTTCTAACTATGGCTACACCTTC; CDR3 protein: CASSVDFLGTSNYGYTF
J gene: TRBJ1-6; V gene: TRBV5-1; D gene: NA; clone size: NA; CDR3 DNA: TGCGCCAGCAGTTCCCAGGGGACCGAGGATTCACCCCTCCACTTT; CDR3 protein: CASSSQGTEDSPLHF
J gene: TRBJ1-5; V gene: TRBV27; D gene: NA; clone size: many; CDR3 DNA: TGTGCGGCGGGGATGAGCAATCAGCCCCAGCATTTT; CDR3 protein: CAAGMSNQPQHF
J gene: TRBJ2-3; V gene: TRBV10-1; D gene: NA; clone size: NA; CDR3 DNA: TGCGCCAGCAGTGAGGCCGGGATCCGCACAGATACGCAGTATTTT; CDR3 protein: CASSEAGIRTDTQYF
J gene: TRBJ2-7; V gene: TRBV3-1/TRBV3-2; D gene: NA; clone size: NA; CDR3 DNA: TGTGCCAGCAGCCAAGATCGGGGCTACGAGCAGTACTTC; CDR3 protein: CASSQDRGYEQYF
J gene: TRBJ2-3; V gene: TRBV5-1; D gene: NA; clone size: few; CDR3 DNA: TGCGCCAGCAGCTTGGGGGTGGGCCACCGTATTGGCACAGATACGCAGTATTTT; CDR3 protein: CASSLGVGHRIGTDTQYF
J gene: TRBJ1-1; V gene: TRBV3-1/TRBV3-2; D gene: NA; clone size: NA; CDR3 DNA: TGTGCCAGCAGCCAAGTCGGGTTTAACACTGAAGCTTTCTTT; CDR3 protein: CASSQVGFNTEAFF
J gene: TRBJ2-3; V gene: TRBV19; D gene: TRBD2; clone size: NA; CDR3 DNA: TGTGCCAGTACCCTAGCGGGGGGCCGCAAACGGCCAGATACGCAGTATTTT; CDR3 protein: CASTLAGGRKRPDTQYF
J gene: TRBJ2-2; V gene: TRBV6-5; D gene: TRBD1; clone size: NA; CDR3 DNA: TGTGCCACTTCGACAGGGGGCTATGAGGGGGAGCTGTTTTTT; CDR3 protein: CATSTGGYEGELFF
J gene: TRBJ2-3; V gene: TRBV10-1; D gene: NA; clone size: NA; CDR3 DNA: TGCGCCAGCCCTCGGGGGATCAGTACAGATACGCAGTATTTT; CDR3 protein: CASPRGISTDTQYF
J gene: TRBJ1-5; V gene: TRBV4-1; D gene: NA; clone size: NA; CDR3 DNA: TGCGCCAGCAGCCAAGATAGGACAAGCGGGCTAAATCAGCCCCAGCATTTT; CDR3 protein: CASSQDRTSGLNQPQHF
J gene: TRBJ2-1; V gene: TRBV6-5; D gene: NA; clone size: NA; CDR3 DNA: TGTGCCAGCAGTTACTCGGCTAGCGTTAGAGATGAGCAGTTCTTC; CDR3 protein: CASSYSASVRDEQFF
J gene: TRBJ2-3; V gene: TRBV6-1; D gene: NA; clone size: few; CDR3 DNA: TGTGCCAGCAGTGAATGGGAGGGGGAGTATTTT; CDR3 protein: CASSEWEGEYF
J gene: TRBJ2-2; V gene: TRBV19; D gene: TRBD2; clone size: NA; CDR3 DNA: TGTGCCAGTAGTATAAAAGCGGGGAGGAACACCGGGGAGCTGTTTTTT; CDR3 protein: CASSIKAGRNTGELFF
J gene: TRBJ2-7; V gene: TRBV6-2/TRBV6-3; D gene: TRBD1; clone size: few; CDR3 DNA: TGTGCCAGCAGTACCTCTCTAGACAGGGGATCCTACGAGCAGTACTTC; CDR3 protein: CASSTSLDRGSYEQYF
J gene: TRBJ2-1; V gene: TRBV28; D gene: TRBD1; clone size: NA; CDR3 DNA: TGTGCCAGCAGTTCCCCACGTCCCGGGACAGGGGGCAATGAGCAGTTCTTC; CDR3 protein: CASSSPRPGTGGNEQFF
J gene: TRBJ1-5; V gene: TRBV6-2/TRBV6-3; D gene: NA; clone size: NA; CDR3 DNA: TGTGCCAGCAGCACACAGCACAATCAGCCCCAGCATTTT; CDR3 protein: CASSTQHNQPQHF
J gene: TRBJ1-3; V gene: TRBV7-2; D gene: NA; clone size: few; CDR3 DNA: TGTGCCAGCAGCCTAATTCACTCTGGAAACACCATATATTTT; CDR3 protein: CASSLIHSGNTIYF
J gene: TRBJ2-3; V gene: TRBV19; D gene: TRBD2; clone size: NA; CDR3 DNA: TGTGCCAGTAGTACGGTAGGGACTAGCGGGGGAGCCACAGATACGCAGTATTTT; CDR3 protein: CASSTVGTSGGATDTQYF
J gene: TRBJ1-1; V gene: TRBV6-5; D gene: NA; clone size: NA; CDR3 DNA: TGTGCCAGCACCCGATCAGGGGCGAAGACTGAAGCTTTCTTT; CDR3 protein: CASTRSGAKTEAFF
J gene: TRBJ2-3; V gene: TRBV2; D gene: TRBD1; clone size: NA; CDR3 DNA: TGTGCCAGCGGACAGGGACTTAGCACAGATACGCAGTATTTT; CDR3 protein: CASGQGLSTDTQYF
J gene: TRBJ1-1; V gene: TRBV30; D gene: NA; clone size: few; CDR3 DNA: TGTGCCTGGTCCCGCGGGCTGCAAGCTTTCTTT; CDR3 protein: CAWSRGLQAFF
J gene: TRBJ1-6; V gene: TRBV5-4; D gene: NA; clone size: NA; CDR3 DNA: TGTGCCAGCAGCTTTGGGGGCCCTCAGGACAATTCACCCCTCCACTTT; CDR3 protein: CASSFGGPQDNSPLHF
J gene: TRBJ2-5; V gene: TRBV4-2; D gene: TRBD1; clone size: NA; CDR3 DNA: TGTGCCAGCAGCCCGACCCTTGGGACAGGTGGGGAGACCCAGTACTTC; CDR3 protein: CASSPTLGTGGETQYF
J gene: TRBJ2-5; V gene: TRBV19; D gene: NA; clone size: NA; CDR3 DNA: TGTGCCAGTAGTCCTCCGGGGGATCAAGAGACCCAGTACTTC; CDR3 protein: CASSPPGDQETQYF
J gene: TRBJ1-6; V gene: TRBV4-3; D gene: TRBD1; clone size: NA; CDR3 DNA: TGCGCCAGCAGCCAAGGGACCGGGACAGGGGGAAATTCACCCCTCCACTTT; CDR3 protein: CASSQGTGTGGNSPLHF
J gene: TRBJ1-1; V gene: TRBV19; D gene: NA; clone size: NA; CDR3 DNA: TGTGCCAGTAGCCCCCAGGGTCTGCGAGCTTTCTTT; CDR3 protein: CASSPQGLRAFF
J gene: TRBJ2-1; V gene: TRBV7-2; D gene: TRBD2; clone size: NA; CDR3 DNA: TGTGCCAGCAGCTTAGGCCTAGCGGGGTACAATGAGCAGTTCTTC; CDR3 protein: CASSLGLAGYNEQFF
J gene: TRBJ1-6; V gene: TRBV7-9; D gene: NA; clone size: NA; CDR3 DNA: TGTGCCAGCAGCTTTGGGGGCGCGAATTCACCCCTCCACTTT; CDR3 protein: CASSFGGANSPLHF
J gene: TRBJ2-7; V gene: TRBV29-1; D gene: TRBD2; clone size: NA; CDR3 DNA: TGCAGCGTTGAGGGACTAGCGGGGTACGAGCAGTACTTC; CDR3 protein: CSVEGLAGYEQYF
J gene: TRBJ1-4; V gene: TRBV3-1/TRBV3-2; D gene: TRBD1; clone size: NA; CDR3 DNA: TGTGCCAGCAGCCAAGATCGGACAGGGTTTAATGAAAAACTGTTTTTT; CDR3 protein: CASSQDRTGFNEKLFF
J gene: TRBJ2-3; V gene: TRBV5-1; D gene: TRBD1; clone size: NA; CDR3 DNA: TGCGCCAGCAGCTTGGTGGGACAGGGACTAACAGATACGCAGTATTTT; CDR3 protein: CASSLVGQGLTDTQYF
J gene: TRBJ2-2; V gene: TRBV15; D gene: NA; clone size: many; CDR3 DNA: TGTGCCACCAGCAGAGATATGGTACAGGCCGGGGAGCTGTTTTTT; CDR3 protein: CATSRDMVQAGELFF
J gene: TRBJ1-3; V gene: TRBV3-1/TRBV3-2; D gene: NA; clone size: NA; CDR3 DNA: TGTGCCAGCACCAATTTCGGGGGTTACGGTGGAAACACCATATATTTT; CDR3 protein: CASTNFGGYGGNTIYF
J gene: TRBJ1-1; V gene: TRBV6-6; D gene: NA; clone size: NA; CDR3 DNA: TGTGCCGGAAAAAAGCTGGACAGTCCCAACACTGAAGCTTTCTTT; CDR3 protein: CAGKKLDSPNTEAFF
J gene: TRBJ2-7; V gene: TRBV11-2; D gene: NA; clone size: NA; CDR3 DNA: TGTGCCAGCAGCTTAGAGTGGGCAGGGCGGGGCGAGCAGTACTTC; CDR3 protein: CASSLEWAGRGEQYF
J gene: TRBJ2-1; V gene: TRBV29-1; D gene: TRBD1; clone size: NA; CDR3 DNA: TGCAGCTCCCCCAGGGGGATGGTCAATGAGCAGTTCTTC; CDR3 protein: CSSPRGMVNEQFF
J gene: TRBJ1-5; V gene: TRBV7-3; D gene: NA; clone size: many; CDR3 DNA: TGTGCCAGCAGCCAGGATAGCAATCAGCCCCAGCATTTT; CDR3 protein: CASSQDSNQPQHF
J gene: TRBJ2-1; V gene: TRBV5-1; D gene: TRBD1; clone size: NA; CDR3 DNA: TGCGCCAGCAGTTCCGGGACAGGGTTATATGAGCAGTTCTTC; CDR3 protein: CASSSGTGLYEQFF
J gene: TRBJ2-3; V gene: TRBV7-9; D gene: TRBD2; clone size: NA; CDR3 DNA: TGTGCCAGCAGCCTTGGGGCTAGCGGGGGAACAGATACGCAGTATTTT; CDR3 protein: CASSLGASGGTDTQYF
J gene: TRBJ1-1; V gene: TRBV18; D gene: NA; clone size: NA; CDR3 DNA: TGTGCCAGCTCCCCAAAAAATCGGGGCACTGAAGCTTTCTTT; CDR3 protein: CASSPKNRGTEAFF
J gene: TRBJ2-5; V gene: TRBV30; D gene: TRBD2; clone size: once; CDR3 DNA: TGTGCCTGGAGTGTGGGAGGGGCTGAGACCCAGTACTTC; CDR3 protein: CAWSVGGAETQYF
J gene: TRBJ1-2; V gene: TRBV10-2; D gene: TRBD1; clone size: NA; CDR3 DNA: TGCGCCAGCAGGGACAGGGGGCGGATTAAGGGTGAGTTGGGCTACACCTTC; CDR3 protein: CASRDRGRIKGELGYTF
J gene: TRBJ1-6; V gene: TRBV28; D gene: NA; clone size: NA; CDR3 DNA: TGTGCCAGCATTTATTCCGGGTATCCTAATTCACCCCTCCACTTT; CDR3 protein: CASIYSGYPNSPLHF
J gene: TRBJ2-5; V gene: TRBV5-1; D gene: NA; clone size: NA; CDR3 DNA: TGCGCCAGCAGCTGGTCAATGCGGGGAAGCGGGACCCAGTACTTC; CDR3 protein: CASSWSMRGSGTQYF
J gene: TRBJ1-5; V gene: TRBV2; D gene: NA; clone size: NA; CDR3 DNA: TGTGCCAGCAGTACACAACAGGGCCAGGGGCAGCCCCAGCATTTT; CDR3 protein: CASSTQQGQGQPQHF